One and the same sample provided the 5 T cell receptor beta chains below, sequenced in a study of early T cells in non-severe SARS-CoV-2 infection. TCRdb recomputed calls from the 5' RACE reads with MiXCR, one row per CDR3 protein. The data contain 30,000 to 40,000 distinct CDR3 sequences, 4.5% to 7.5% of them singletons. Sequencing was done on a sample of whole blood. The receptors stem from an adult who was a healthcare worker with PCR-confirmed SARS-CoV-2 infection or an uninfected control (not recorded which).

Comments on this clonotype: Given a much more abundant clone one base away, this may be a read error. The chain has TRBV5-1 and TRBJ2-7; 12 bases fit TRBD2. Germline V gives CDR1 SGHRS, CDR2 YFSETQ. The CDR3 spans 15 residues. Trimming removed 5 bases from V and 9 bases from J; junction bases left unmatched: 12. This chain's CDR3 is CASRSTSGRTDGQYF. In DNA form, the CDR3 reads TGCGCCAGCAGAAGCACTAGCGGGAGGACCGACGGGCAGTACTTC.

V usage is TRBV4-2 and J usage is TRBJ1-3; 7 bases align to TRBD1. V shed 1 base and J 4 bases; nucleotides not matched to a gene: 1. This CDR3 has 14 residues. Germline assignment: CDR1 LGHNA and CDR2 YNFKEQ. The CDR3 spells CASSQVGGGNTIYF. The CDR3, as DNA: TGTGCCAGCAGCCAAGTAGGGGGCGGAAACACCATATATTTT.

This clonotype was counted ten times or more. The genes are TRBV5-5 and TRBJ2-1, with TRBD2 identical over 8 bases. From germline, CDR1 is SGHKS and CDR2 YYEKEE (reference sequence). CDR3 length: 16 residues. V lost 4 bases to trimming and J lost 2 bases; unmatched junction nucleotides: 8. CDR3 nucleotides: TGTGCCAGCAGCCCCACCGGGACTAGGGCCTACAATGAGCAGTTCTTC. Residues: CASSPTGTRAYNEQFF.

This clonotype came up many times. The chain combines TRBV6-5 with TRBJ1-2; D not certain. Trimming pared 4 bases from V and 8 bases from J, leaving 14 bases between. Germline CDR1 reads MNHEY; CDR2 reads SVGAGI. The CDR3 is 13 residues long. The CDR3 nucleotides read TGTGCCAGCAGTTCCCGCCTCGCTATCGGCTACACCTTC. Amino acids: CASSSRLAIGYTF.

This clonotype was seen at least ten times. The chain combines TRBV27 with TRBJ2-5; D is undetermined. In germline, CDR1 is MNHEY, CDR2 SMNVEV (reference sequence). Trimming pared 7 bases from V and 0 bases from J, leaving 9 bases between. There are 13 residues in the CDR3. The CDR3 is CASKTPNQETQYF. CDR3 coding DNA: TGTGCCAGCAAGACACCGAACCAAGAGACCCAGTACTTC.